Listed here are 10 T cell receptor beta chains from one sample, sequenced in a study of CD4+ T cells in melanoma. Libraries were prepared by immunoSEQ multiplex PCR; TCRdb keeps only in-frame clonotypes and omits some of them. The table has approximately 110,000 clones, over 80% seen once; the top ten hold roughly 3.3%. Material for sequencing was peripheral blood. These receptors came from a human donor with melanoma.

The CDR3 spells CASSVGFSGGAIDTQYF. The CDR3 DNA reads TGTGCCAGCAGCGTAGGCTTTAGCGGGGGGGCCATAGATACGCAGTATTTT. The chain links TRBV9 to TRBJ2-3; TRBD2 matches 11 bases. There are 17 residues in the CDR3. In germline, CDR1 is SGDLS, CDR2 YYNGEE. V lost 0 bases, J lost 5 bases, and 8 bases stayed unmatched.

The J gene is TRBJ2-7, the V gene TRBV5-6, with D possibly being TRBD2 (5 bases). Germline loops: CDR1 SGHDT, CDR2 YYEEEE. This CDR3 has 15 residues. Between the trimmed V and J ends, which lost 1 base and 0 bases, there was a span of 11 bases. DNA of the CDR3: TGTGCCAGCAGCTTGCCGCTAGCTAACTCCTACGAGCAGTACTTC. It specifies CASSLPLANSYEQYF.

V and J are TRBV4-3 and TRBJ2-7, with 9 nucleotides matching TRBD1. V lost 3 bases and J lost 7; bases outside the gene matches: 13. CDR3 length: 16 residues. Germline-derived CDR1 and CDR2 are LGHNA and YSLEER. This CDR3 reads CASSQEVWDRAGEQYF. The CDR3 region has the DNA TGCGCCAGCAGCCAGGAGGTGTGGGACAGGGCAGGAGAGCAGTACTTC.

The CDR3 loop reads CASNYEEGGWDEQFF. The CDR3 DNA is TGTGCCAGCAACTACGAGGAAGGGGGTTGGGATGAGCAGTTCTTC. This chain connects TRBV2 to TRBJ2-1; D might be TRBD1 (6 bases). CDR3 size: 15 residues. Germline-derived CDR1 and CDR2 are SNHLY and FYNNEI. The V and J ends lost 7 bases and 8 bases respectively, with 21 bases between them.

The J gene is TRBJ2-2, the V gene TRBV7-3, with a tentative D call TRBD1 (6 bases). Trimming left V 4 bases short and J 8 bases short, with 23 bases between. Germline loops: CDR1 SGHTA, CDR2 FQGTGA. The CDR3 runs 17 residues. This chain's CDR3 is CASSSSQGPDLSGELFF. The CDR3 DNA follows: TGTGCCAGCAGCTCTTCACAGGGTCCCGACCTTTCAGGGGAGCTGTTTTTT.

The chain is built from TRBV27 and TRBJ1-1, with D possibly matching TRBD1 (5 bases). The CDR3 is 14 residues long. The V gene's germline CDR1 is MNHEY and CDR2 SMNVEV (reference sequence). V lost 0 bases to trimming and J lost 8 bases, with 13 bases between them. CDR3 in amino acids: CASSLSMRGPEAFF. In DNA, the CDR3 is TGTGCCAGCAGTTTATCGATGAGGGGCCCCGAAGCTTTCTTT.

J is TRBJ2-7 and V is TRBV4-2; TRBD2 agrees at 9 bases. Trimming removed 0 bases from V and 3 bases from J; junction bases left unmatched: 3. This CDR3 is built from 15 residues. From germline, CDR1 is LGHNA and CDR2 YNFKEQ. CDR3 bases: TGTGCCAGCAGCCAAGATCTAGCGGGAAACTACGAGCAGTACTTC. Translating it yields CASSQDLAGNYEQYF.

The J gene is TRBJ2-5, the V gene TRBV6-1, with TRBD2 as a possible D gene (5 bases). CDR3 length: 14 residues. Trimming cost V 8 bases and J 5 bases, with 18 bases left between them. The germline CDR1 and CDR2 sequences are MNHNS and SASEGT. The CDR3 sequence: CASPPLNSGETQYF. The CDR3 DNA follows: TGTGCCAGCCCGCCTTTAAACTCGGGGGAGACCCAGTACTTC.

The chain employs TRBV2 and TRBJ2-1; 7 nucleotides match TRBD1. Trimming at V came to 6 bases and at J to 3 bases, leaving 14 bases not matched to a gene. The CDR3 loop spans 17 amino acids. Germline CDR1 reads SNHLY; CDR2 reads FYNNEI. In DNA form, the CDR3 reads TGTGCCAGCAGCGAGAACCCACGGGACAGATACTACAATGAGCAGTTCTTC. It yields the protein CASSENPRDRYYNEQFF. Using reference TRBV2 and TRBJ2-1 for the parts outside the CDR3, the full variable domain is EPEVTQTPSHQVTQMGQEVILRCVPISNHLYFYWYRQILGQKVEFLVSFYNNEISEKSEIFDDQFSVERPDGSNFTLKIRSTKLEDSAMYFCASSENPRDRYYNEQFFGPGTRLTVL.

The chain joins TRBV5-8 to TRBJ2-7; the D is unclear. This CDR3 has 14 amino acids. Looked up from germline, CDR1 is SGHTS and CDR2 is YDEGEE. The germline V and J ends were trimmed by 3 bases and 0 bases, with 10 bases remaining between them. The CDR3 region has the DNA TGTGCCAGCAGCTCAGGTGCCTACTCCTACGAGCAGTACTTC. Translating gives CASSSGAYSYEQYF.